These 2 T cell receptor beta chains originate from one sample sequenced in a study of blood T cell repertoires in COVID-19. Clones were read by immunoSEQ multiplex PCR, and TCRdb kept only the in-frame ones, dropping some. Here the sample spans some 220,000 clones, roughly 85% being singletons. Sequencing was carried out using peripheral blood. The receptors derive from a woman in her sixties or seventies with COVID-19, enrolled during active disease.

This clone occurred a few times. V usage is TRBV4-1 and J usage is TRBJ2-1, with TRBD2 as a possible D gene (6 bases). With 2 bases removed from V and 1 base from J, the gap between germline ends came to 24 bases. Germline CDR1 MGHRA, CDR2 YSYEKL. The CDR3 totals 20 residues. DNA for the CDR3: TGCGCCAGCAGCCAACCTACCGGCCGAGCCCGGGAGTCTTCCTACAATGAGCAGTTCTTC. Protein sequence: CASSQPTGRARESSYNEQFF.

This rearrangement joins TRBV6-5 to TRBJ2-1; tentatively, D is TRBD1 (7 bases). The CDR3 spans 16 residues. V was cut by 4 bases and J by 9 bases, with 22 bases left in between. Germline loops: CDR1 MNHEY, CDR2 SVGAGI. CDR3 loop: CASSFQQGRPTSEQFF. As DNA, the CDR3 is TGTGCCAGCAGTTTCCAACAGGGGAGGCCTACATCTGAGCAGTTCTTC.